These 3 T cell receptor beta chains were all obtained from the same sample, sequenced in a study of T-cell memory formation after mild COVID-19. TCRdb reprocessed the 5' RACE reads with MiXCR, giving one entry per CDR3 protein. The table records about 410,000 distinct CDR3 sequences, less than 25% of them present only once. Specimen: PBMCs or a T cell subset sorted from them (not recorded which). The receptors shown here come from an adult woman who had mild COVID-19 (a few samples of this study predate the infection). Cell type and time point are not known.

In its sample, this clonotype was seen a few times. The CDR3 loop is CANQAGNTDTQYF. In DNA form, the CDR3 reads TGTGCCAATCAGGCGGGGAACACAGATACGCAGTATTTT. J is TRBJ2-3 and V is TRBV7-9; TRBD2 is a possible D gene (6 bases). Germline V lookup: CDR1 SEHNR, CDR2 FQNEAQ (reference sequence). This CDR3 spans 13 amino acids. V was clipped by 10 bases and J by 2 bases, with 13 bases between them.

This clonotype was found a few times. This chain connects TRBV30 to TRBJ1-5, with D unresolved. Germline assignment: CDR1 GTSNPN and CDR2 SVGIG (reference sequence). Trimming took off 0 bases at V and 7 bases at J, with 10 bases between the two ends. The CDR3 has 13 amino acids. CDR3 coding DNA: TGTGCCTGGAGTGTGAAGGGAAGGCAGCCCCAGCATTTT. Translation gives CAWSVKGRQPQHF.

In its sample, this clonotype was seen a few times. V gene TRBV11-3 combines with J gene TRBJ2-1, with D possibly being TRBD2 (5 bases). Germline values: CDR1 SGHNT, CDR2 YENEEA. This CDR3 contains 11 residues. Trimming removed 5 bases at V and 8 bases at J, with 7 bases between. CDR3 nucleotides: TGTGCCAGCAGCAAGGACTATGAGCAGTTCTTC. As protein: CASSKDYEQFF.